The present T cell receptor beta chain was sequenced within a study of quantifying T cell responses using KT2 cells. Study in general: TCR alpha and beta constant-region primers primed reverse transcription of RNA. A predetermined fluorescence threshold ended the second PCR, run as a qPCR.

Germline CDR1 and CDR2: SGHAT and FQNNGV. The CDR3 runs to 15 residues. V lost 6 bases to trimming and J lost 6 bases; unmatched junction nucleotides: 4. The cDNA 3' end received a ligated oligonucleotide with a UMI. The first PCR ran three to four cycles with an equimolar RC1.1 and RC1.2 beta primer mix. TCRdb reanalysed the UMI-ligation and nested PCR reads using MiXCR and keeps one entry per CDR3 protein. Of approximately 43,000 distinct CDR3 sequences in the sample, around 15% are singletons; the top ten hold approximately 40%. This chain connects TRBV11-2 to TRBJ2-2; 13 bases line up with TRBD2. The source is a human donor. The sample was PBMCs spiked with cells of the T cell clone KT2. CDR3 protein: CASRALAGGAGELFF. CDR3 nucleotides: TGTGCCAGCAGAGCACTAGCGGGAGGGGCCGGGGAGCTGTTTTTT.